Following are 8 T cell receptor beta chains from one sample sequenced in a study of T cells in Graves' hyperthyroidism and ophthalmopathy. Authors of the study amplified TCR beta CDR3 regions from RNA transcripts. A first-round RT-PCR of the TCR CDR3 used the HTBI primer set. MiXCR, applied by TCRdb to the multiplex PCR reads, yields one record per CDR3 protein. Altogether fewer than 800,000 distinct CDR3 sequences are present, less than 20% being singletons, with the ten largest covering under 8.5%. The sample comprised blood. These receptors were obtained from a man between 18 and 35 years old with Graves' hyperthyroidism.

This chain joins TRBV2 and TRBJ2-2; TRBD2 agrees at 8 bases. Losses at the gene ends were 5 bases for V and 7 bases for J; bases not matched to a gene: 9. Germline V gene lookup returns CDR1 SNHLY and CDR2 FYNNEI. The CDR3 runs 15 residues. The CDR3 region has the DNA TGTGCCAGCAGTTTACTCCCACTAGCGGTCGGGGAGCTGTTTTTT. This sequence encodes CASSLLPLAVGELFF.

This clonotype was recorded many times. CDR3 amino acids: CASSRTSGNPQETQYF. The CDR3, as DNA: TGTGCCAGCAGTCGGACTAGCGGGAATCCCCAAGAGACCCAGTACTTC. The chain carries TRBV28 and TRBJ2-5; 12 bases fit TRBD2. Trimming took 5 bases from V and 1 from J; bases not matched to a gene: 5. The CDR3 is 16 amino acids. The germline CDR1 and CDR2 sequences are MDHEN and SYDVKM.

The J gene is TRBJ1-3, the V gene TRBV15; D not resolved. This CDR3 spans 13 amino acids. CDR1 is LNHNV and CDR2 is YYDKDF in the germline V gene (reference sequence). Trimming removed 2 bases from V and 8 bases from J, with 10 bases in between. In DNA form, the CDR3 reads TGTGCCACCAGCAGAAACACCGAACACACCATATATTTT. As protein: CATSRNTEHTIYF.

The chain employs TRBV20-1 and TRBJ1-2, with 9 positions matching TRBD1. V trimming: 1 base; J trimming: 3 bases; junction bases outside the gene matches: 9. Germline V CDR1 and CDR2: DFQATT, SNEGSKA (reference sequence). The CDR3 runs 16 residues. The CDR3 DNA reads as TGCAGTGCTAGAGTCGGTACAGGGGGCCCCCACTATGGCTACACCTTC. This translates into CSARVGTGGPHYGYTF.

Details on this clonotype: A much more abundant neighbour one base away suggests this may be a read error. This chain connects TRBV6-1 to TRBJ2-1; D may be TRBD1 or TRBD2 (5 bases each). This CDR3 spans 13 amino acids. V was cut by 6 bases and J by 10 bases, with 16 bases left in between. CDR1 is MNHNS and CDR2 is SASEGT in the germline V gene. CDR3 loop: CASSVGQRGEQFF. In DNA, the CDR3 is TGTGCCAGCAGCGTGGGGCAGAGGGGCGAGCAGTTCTTC.

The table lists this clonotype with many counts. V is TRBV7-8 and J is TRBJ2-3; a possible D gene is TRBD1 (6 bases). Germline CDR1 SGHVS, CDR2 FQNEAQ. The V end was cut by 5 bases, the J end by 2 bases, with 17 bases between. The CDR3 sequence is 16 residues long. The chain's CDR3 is CASSPTGYQTTDTQYF. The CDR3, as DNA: TGTGCCAGCAGCCCGACAGGATACCAGACCACAGATACGCAGTATTTT.

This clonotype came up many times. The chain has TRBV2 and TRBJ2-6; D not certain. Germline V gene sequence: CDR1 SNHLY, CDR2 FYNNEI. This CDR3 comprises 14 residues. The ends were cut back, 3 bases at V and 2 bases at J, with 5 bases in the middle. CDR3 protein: CASSDAAGANVLTF. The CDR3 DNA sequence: TGTGCCAGCAGTGACGCGGCTGGGGCCAACGTCCTGACTTTC.

The CDR3 coding sequence is TGTGCCAGCAGCTTAAGCCTCCATAGCGGCACGCAGTATTTT. This translates into CASSLSLHSGTQYF. The V and J genes are TRBV7-3 and TRBJ2-3; D is possibly TRBD2 (6 bases). The germline CDR1 and CDR2 sequences are SGHTA and FQGTGA. The CDR3 has 14 residues. V lost 1 base and J lost 9, with 14 bases in between. Combining the CDR3 with reference TRBV7-3 and TRBJ2-3 gives the whole variable domain GAGVSQTPSNKVTEKGKYVELRCDPISGHTALYWYRQSLGQGPEFLIYFQGTGAADDSGLPNDRFFAVRPEGSVSTLKIQRTERGDSAVYLCASSLSLHSGTQYFGPGTRLTVL.